These 10 T cell receptor beta chains were all obtained from the same sample, sequenced in a study of blood T cell repertoires in COVID-19 (dated by TCRdb to about 2020). Libraries were constructed by the immunoSEQ multiplex PCR assay. TCRdb retrieved this table from immuneACCESS and kept in-frame rearrangements only. Not all clones are present; in checked studies, unresolved V genes account for under half, and no reason is known for the remainder. This sample gives about 290,000 clones in total; 85% to 90% of them show up just once. Of the sample, roughly 5.1% falls within the top ten clones. Sequenced: peripheral blood. The receptors come from a man aged 35 to 55 with acute or convalescent COVID-19.

J is TRBJ1-6 and V is TRBV6-5; the D gene is possibly TRBD1 (5 bases). The CDR3 loop spans 14 amino acids. Germline V gene data show CDR1 as MNHEY and CDR2 as SVGAGI. The germline V and J ends were trimmed by 7 bases and 10 bases, with 17 bases remaining between them. CDR3 DNA sequence: TGTGCCAGCAAGAGTTCGGGGGAGTGGTCACCCCTCCACTTT. Protein: CASKSSGEWSPLHF.

The rearrangement links TRBV5-1 to TRBJ2-2; 7 bases are shared with TRBD1. This CDR3 is built from 13 residues. Per the germline V gene, CDR1 is SGHRS and CDR2 is YFSETQ. Trimming took 4 bases from V and 6 from J; bases not matched to a gene: 3. CDR3 sequence reads: CASSLGQSGELFF. CDR3 in DNA: TGCGCCAGCAGCCTGGGACAGTCCGGGGAGCTGTTTTTT.

This chain joins TRBV4-1 and TRBJ1-3; D possibly corresponds to TRBD1 (6 bases). The CDR3 length is 16 residues. Trimming took 0 bases from V and 2 from J, leaving 11 bases between them. Germline V gives CDR1 MGHRA, CDR2 YSYEKL. CDR3 in amino acids: CASSQDRGGAGNTIYF. The CDR3 nucleotides read TGCGCCAGCAGCCAAGATCGAGGGGGTGCTGGAAACACCATATATTTT.

This chain links TRBV28 with TRBJ1-6; tentatively, D is TRBD1 (6 bases). This CDR3 has 22 residues. V was shortened by 1 base and J by 0 bases, with 25 bases between the two germline ends. In germline, CDR1 is MDHEN, CDR2 SYDVKM. The CDR3 loop reads CASSLFFRAHEQGDSYNSPLHF. The CDR3 DNA is TGTGCCAGCAGTTTATTTTTCCGCGCCCACGAACAGGGAGACTCCTATAATTCACCCCTCCACTTT.

This clone occurred a few times. The chain is built from TRBV5-4 and TRBJ1-6; perhaps TRBD1 as D (5 bases). V dropped 0 bases and J dropped 9 bases, with 16 bases sitting between them. There are 16 residues in the CDR3. The V gene's germline CDR1 is SGHNT and CDR2 YYREEE (reference sequence). The CDR3 bases are TGTGCCAGCAGCTTGGGTCTTTCGCAGGGAGGTTCACCCCTCCACTTT. It codes for CASSLGLSQGGSPLHF.

The rearrangement joins TRBV5-4 to TRBJ2-3; no reliable D call. CDR1 and CDR2 (germline): SGHNT, YYREEE (reference sequence). The CDR3 loop spans 15 amino acids. Trimming took 0 bases from V and 2 from J, leaving 10 bases between them. The CDR3 coding sequence is TGTGCCAGCAGCTTGGTTCCTCCAGTCACAGATACGCAGTATTTT. Translation: CASSLVPPVTDTQYF. The complete variable domain, with remaining parts taken from reference TRBV5-4 and TRBJ2-3, reads ETGVTQSPTHLIKTRGQQVTLRCSSQSGHNTVSWYQQALGQGPQFIFQYYREEENGRGNFPPRFSGLQFPNYSSELNVNALELDDSALYLCASSLVPPVTDTQYFGPGTRLTVL.

CDR3 sequence (DNA): TGCAGTGCTAGTGGGGCGGACAGCTCCTACAATGAGCAGTTCTTC. As protein: CSASGADSSYNEQFF. The chain carries TRBV20-1 and TRBJ2-1, with D tentatively TRBD1 (6 bases). With 3 bases removed from V and 0 bases from J, the gap between germline ends came to 12 bases. Germline V gene data show CDR1 as DFQATT and CDR2 as SNEGSKA (reference sequence). The CDR3 covers 15 residues.

The chain couples TRBV12-5 to TRBJ2-7, with 7 bases aligning to TRBD1. With 5 bases clipped from V and 5 bases from J, the junction kept 9 bases outside the gene matches. The CDR3 totals 14 residues. Germline lookup yields CDR1 LGHNT and CDR2 FRNRAP. CDR3 DNA: TGTGCTAGTGGTCGCAATGACAGGGACCACGAGCAGTACTTC. It is translated as CASGRNDRDHEQYF.

CDR3 protein: CASSPGLAVTDTQYF. Here the CDR3 DNA reads TGTGCCAGCTCACCGGGACTAGCGGTCACAGATACGCAGTATTTT. V usage is TRBV11-3 and J usage is TRBJ2-3; 11 bases line up with TRBD2. J was trimmed by 2 bases and V by 8 bases; bases with no gene match: 6. This CDR3 is built from 15 residues. Germline V gene lookup returns CDR1 SGHNT and CDR2 YENEEA.

The CDR3 DNA follows: TGTGCCACCAGTGATTGGGGACAGGGGCGGAATGAGCAGTTCTTC. It codes for CATSDWGQGRNEQFF. The rearrangement uses TRBV24-1 and TRBJ2-1, with TRBD1 identical over 10 bases. In germline, CDR1 is KGHDR, CDR2 SFDVKD. V was pared by 2 bases and J by 7 bases, with 4 bases of the junction left unmatched. This CDR3 spans 15 amino acids.